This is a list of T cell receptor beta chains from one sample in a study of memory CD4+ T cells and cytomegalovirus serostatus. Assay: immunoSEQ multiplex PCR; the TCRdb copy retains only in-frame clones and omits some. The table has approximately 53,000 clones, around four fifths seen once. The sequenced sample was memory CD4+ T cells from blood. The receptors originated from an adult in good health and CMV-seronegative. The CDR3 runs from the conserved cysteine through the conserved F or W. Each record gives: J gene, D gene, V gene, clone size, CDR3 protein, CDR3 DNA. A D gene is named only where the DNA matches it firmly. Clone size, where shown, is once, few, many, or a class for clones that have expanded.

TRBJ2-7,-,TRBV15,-,CATSRDRSGYEQYF,TGTGCCACCAGCAGAGACCGGAGTGGCTACGAGCAGTACTTC
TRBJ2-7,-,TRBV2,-,CASRRDPSSYEQYF,TGTGCCAGCAGGAGGGACCCGAGCTCCTACGAGCAGTACTTC
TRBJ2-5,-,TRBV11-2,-,CASSRAKETQYF,TGTGCCAGCAGCCGGGCCAAAGAGACCCAGTACTTC
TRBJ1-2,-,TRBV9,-,CASSEQGFGYTF,TGTGCCAGCAGCGAGCAGGGGTTTGGCTACACCTTC
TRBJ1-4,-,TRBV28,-,CASMGQNEKLFF,TGTGCCAGCATGGGACAAAATGAAAAACTGTTTTTT
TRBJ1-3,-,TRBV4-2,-,CASSQEQLSGNTIYF,TGTGCCAGCAGCCAAGAACAGCTCTCTGGAAACACCATATATTTT
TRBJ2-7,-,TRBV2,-,CASSATGHYEQYF,TGTGCCAGCAGCGCTACAGGGCACTACGAGCAGTACTTC
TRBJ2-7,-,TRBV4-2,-,CASSQGRRGPSYEQYF,TGTGCCAGCAGCCAAGGTCGGCGGGGCCCCTCCTACGAGCAGTACTTC
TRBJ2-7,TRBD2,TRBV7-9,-,CASSLGGGGSHEQYF,TGTGCCAGCAGCTTAGGAGGCGGGGGGTCGCACGAGCAGTACTTC
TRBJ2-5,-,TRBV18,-,CASSPDSQETQYF,TGTGCCAGCTCACCCGACAGTCAAGAGACCCAGTACTTC
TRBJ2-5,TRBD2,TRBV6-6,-,CASSYSESGAGTQYF,TGTGCCAGCAGTTACTCGGAAAGCGGGGCCGGGACCCAGTACTTC
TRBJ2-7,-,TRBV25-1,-,CASRSGGSSYEQYF,TGTGCCAGCAGAAGTGGAGGGAGCTCCTACGAGCAGTACTTC
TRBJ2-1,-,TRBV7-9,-,CASSLVGEQVYNEQFF,TGTGCCAGCAGCTTAGTTGGCGAGCAGGTATACAATGAGCAGTTCTTC
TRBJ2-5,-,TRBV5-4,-,CASRAGQQETQYF,TGTGCCAGCAGAGCCGGACAGCAAGAGACCCAGTACTTC
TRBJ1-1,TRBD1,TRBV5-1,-,CASSWGTGVRTEAFF,TGCGCCAGCAGCTGGGGGACAGGGGTACGCACTGAAGCTTTCTTT
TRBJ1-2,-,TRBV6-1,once,CASSAGTDYGYTF,TGTGCCAGCAGTGCCGGGACGGATTATGGCTACACCTTC
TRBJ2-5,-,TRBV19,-,CASSRRGDMLEVLETQYF,TGTGCCAGTAGTCGCCGAGGCGACATGTTAGAAGTGTTGGAGACCCAGTACTTC
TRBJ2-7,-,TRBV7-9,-,CASSLNLDSYEQYF,TGTGCCAGCAGCTTAAACCTCGACTCCTACGAGCAGTACTTC
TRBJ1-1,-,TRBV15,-,CATSRGAGFTEAFF,TGTGCCACCAGCAGAGGGGCGGGGTTCACTGAAGCTTTCTTT
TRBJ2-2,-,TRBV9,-,CASSVSMTGELFF,TGTGCCAGCAGCGTCAGCATGACCGGGGAGCTGTTTTTT
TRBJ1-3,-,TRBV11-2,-,CASSSWDPSSGNTIYF,TGTGCCAGCAGCTCATGGGACCCCAGCTCTGGAAACACCATATATTTT
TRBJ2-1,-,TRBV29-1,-,CSVEDHSRRRGEQFF,TGCAGCGTTGAAGACCATAGCCGCCGTAGGGGTGAGCAGTTCTTC
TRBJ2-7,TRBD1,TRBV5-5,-,CASSWGQGTYEQYF,TGTGCCAGCAGCTGGGGACAGGGTACGTACGAGCAGTACTTC
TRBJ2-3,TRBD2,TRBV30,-,CAWSVLLAGSTDTQYF,TGTGCCTGGAGTGTACTACTAGCGGGGAGCACAGATACGCAGTATTTT
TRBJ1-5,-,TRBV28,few,CASTSVNQPQHF,TGTGCCAGCACCAGCGTCAATCAGCCCCAGCATTTT
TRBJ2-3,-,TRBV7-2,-,CASSFIAGRDTQYF,TGTGCCAGCAGCTTTATTGCAGGAAGAGATACGCAGTATTTT
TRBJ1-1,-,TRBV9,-,CASSVDPLGKGARNTEAFF,TGTGCCAGCAGCGTAGACCCACTGGGTAAAGGGGCTAGGAACACTGAAGCTTTCTTT
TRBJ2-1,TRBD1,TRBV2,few,CASKRQGADNEQFF,TGTGCCAGCAAGCGGCAGGGGGCTGACAATGAGCAGTTCTTC
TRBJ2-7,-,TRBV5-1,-,CASSLSVSSYEQYF,TGCGCCAGCAGCTTATCTGTCAGCTCCTACGAGCAGTACTTC
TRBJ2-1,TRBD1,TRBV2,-,CATAREVQGAGEQFF,TGTGCCACCGCGCGAGAGGTTCAGGGGGCCGGTGAGCAGTTCTTC
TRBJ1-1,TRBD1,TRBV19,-,CASSIAFGQGGMNTEAFF,TGTGCCAGTAGTATAGCGTTCGGGCAGGGGGGCATGAACACTGAAGCTTTCTTT
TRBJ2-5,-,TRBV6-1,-,CASNDRVQETQYF,TGTGCCAGCAATGACCGAGTTCAAGAGACCCAGTACTTC
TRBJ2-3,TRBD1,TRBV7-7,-,CASSTDRGDTQYF,TGTGCTAGCAGTACCGACAGGGGTGATACGCAGTATTTT
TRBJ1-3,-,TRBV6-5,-,CASRGGSGGNTIYF,TGTGCCAGCAGAGGGGGATCGGGTGGAAACACCATATATTTT
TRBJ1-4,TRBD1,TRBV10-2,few,CASSEGQGARNEKLFF,TGCGCCAGCAGTGAGGGTCAGGGGGCAAGGAATGAAAAACTGTTTTTT
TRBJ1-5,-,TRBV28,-,CASRYRDAYQPQHF,TGTGCCAGCAGATACCGGGACGCCTATCAGCCCCAGCATTTT
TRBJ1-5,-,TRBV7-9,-,CASSLAGSNQPQHF,TGTGCCAGCAGCCTCGCAGGTAGCAATCAGCCCCAGCATTTT
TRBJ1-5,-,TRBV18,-,CASSTRDFQPQHF,TGTGCCAGCTCAACCCGGGACTTTCAGCCCCAGCATTTT
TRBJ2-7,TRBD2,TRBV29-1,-,CSVVLSSGTYEQYF,TGCAGCGTTGTTCTGTCTAGCGGGACCTACGAGCAGTACTTC
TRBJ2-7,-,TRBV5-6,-,CASSLGPGSYEQYF,TGTGCCAGCAGCTTGGGACCGGGTTCCTACGAGCAGTACTTC
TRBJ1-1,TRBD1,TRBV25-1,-,CASRGQVNTEAFF,TGTGCCAGCAGGGGACAGGTGAACACTGAAGCTTTCTTT
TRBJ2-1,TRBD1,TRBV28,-,CASSPHRGRRDNEQFF,TGTGCCAGCAGTCCTCACAGGGGCAGAAGAGACAATGAGCAGTTCTTC
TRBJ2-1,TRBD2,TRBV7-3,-,CASSLLPSGRGEQFF,TGTGCCAGCAGCTTATTACCTAGCGGGAGGGGTGAGCAGTTCTTC
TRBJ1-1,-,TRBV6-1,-,CASSARTQNTEAFF,TGTGCCAGCAGTGCAAGGACCCAGAACACTGAAGCTTTCTTT
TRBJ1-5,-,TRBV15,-,CATSSQRGQPQHF,TGTGCCACCAGCAGTCAAAGGGGTCAGCCCCAGCATTTT
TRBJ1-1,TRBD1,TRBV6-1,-,CASRTGGQTEAFF,TGTGCCAGCAGGACAGGGGGACAAACTGAAGCTTTCTTT
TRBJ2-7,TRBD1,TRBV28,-,CASSTGGPSYEQYF,TGTGCCAGCAGCACAGGGGGCCCCTCCTACGAGCAGTACTTC
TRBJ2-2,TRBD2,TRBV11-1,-,CASSMGLWGTGELFF,TGTGCCAGCAGCATGGGACTATGGGGCACCGGGGAGCTGTTTTTT
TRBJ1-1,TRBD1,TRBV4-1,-,CASSQVQGNRNTEAFF,TGCGCCAGCAGCCAAGTACAGGGGAACCGCAACACTGAAGCTTTCTTT
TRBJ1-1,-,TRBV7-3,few,CASSLGGDTEAFF,TGTGCCAGCAGCTTAGGGGGGGACACTGAAGCTTTCTTT
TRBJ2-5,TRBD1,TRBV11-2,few,CASSLDRGQGETQYF,TGTGCCAGCAGCTTAGATCGGGGACAGGGTGAGACCCAGTACTTC
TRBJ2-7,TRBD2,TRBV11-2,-,CASSSSGTSAAYGQYF,TGTGCCAGCAGTTCATCCGGGACTAGCGCCGCCTACGGGCAGTACTTC
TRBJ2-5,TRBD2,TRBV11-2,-,CASSRGTSGRVETQYF,TGTGCCAGCAGCCGCGGGACTAGCGGGAGGGTGGAGACCCAGTACTTC
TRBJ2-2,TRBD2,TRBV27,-,CASRVSGSWTGELFF,TGTGCCAGCAGAGTTAGCGGGAGTTGGACCGGGGAGCTGTTTTTT
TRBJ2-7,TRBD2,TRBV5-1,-,CASSLSGGFRVEQYF,TGCGCCAGCAGCTTGTCGGGGGGATTCAGGGTAGAGCAGTACTTC
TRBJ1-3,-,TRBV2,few,CASRPQTVSGNTIYF,TGTGCCAGCAGACCCCAGACAGTCTCTGGAAACACCATATATTTT
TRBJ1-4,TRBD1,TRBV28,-,CASSLSRTGEKLFF,TGTGCCAGCAGTTTATCCCGGACAGGGGAAAAACTGTTTTTT
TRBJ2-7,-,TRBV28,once,CASLKYEQYF,TGTGCCAGCCTGAAGTACGAGCAGTACTTC